The 13 T cell receptor beta chains below were found in one sample sequenced in a study of blood T cell repertoires in COVID-19. Only in-frame clones appear in the TCRdb table, and some are missing; sequencing was by immunoSEQ multiplex PCR. The data contain approximately 220,000 clones, 89% of them singletons. Sequencing was done on a sample of PBMCs or T cells enriched from blood (not recorded which). These TCRs come from a woman between 25 and 40 years old with acute COVID-19.

The chain carries TRBV7-9 and TRBJ2-5, with D possibly being TRBD2 (5 bases). This CDR3 region has 15 residues. Trimming cost V 3 bases and J 3 bases, with 14 bases left between them. Germline CDR1 and CDR2: SEHNR and FQNEAQ (reference sequence). This chain's CDR3 is CASSFRRAAEETQYF. DNA of the CDR3: TGTGCCAGCAGCTTCCGGCGGGCAGCGGAAGAGACCCAGTACTTC.

This clone was seen once. The chain employs TRBV9 and TRBJ1-3; maybe TRBD1 (5 bases). This CDR3 region has 16 residues. V was trimmed by 0 bases and J by 0 bases, leaving 10 bases between them. Germline CDR1 SGDLS, CDR2 YYNGEE. The CDR3 DNA follows: TGTGCCAGCAGCGTAGCTTCGGGGGGCTCTGGAAACACCATATATTTT. Its protein product is CASSVASGGSGNTIYF.

The V and J genes are TRBV5-1 and TRBJ2-1; 8 bases are a match to TRBD2. The CDR3 length is 14 residues. V was pared by 5 bases and J by 8 bases, with 9 bases of the junction left unmatched. The germline V gene has CDR1 SGHRS and CDR2 YFSETQ. In nucleotides, the CDR3 is TGCGCCAGCAGTAGATTAGCGGGGTCCGATGAGCAGTTCTTC. It specifies CASSRLAGSDEQFF.

The table lists this clone with a few counts. The rearrangement links TRBV4-3 to TRBJ1-2; 7 nucleotides agree with TRBD1. V shed 4 bases and J 5 bases; nucleotides not matched to a gene: 16. The length of the CDR3 is 17 residues. Germline CDR1 reads LGHNA; CDR2 reads YSLEER. The CDR3 sequence: CASSPFTHRGTEYGYTF. The CDR3 nucleotides are TGCGCCAGCAGCCCATTTACCCACCGGGGGACAGAATATGGCTACACCTTC.

DNA for the CDR3: TGTGCCAGCAGCTTCACAGGGGGGGCTAGCACAGATACGCAGTATTTT. Amino acid sequence: CASSFTGGASTDTQYF. The rearrangement links TRBV5-4 to TRBJ2-3; D is possibly TRBD1 (8 bases). This CDR3 comprises 16 residues. CDR1 and CDR2 from the germline V gene are SGHNT and YYREEE (reference sequence). The ends were cut back, 2 bases at V and 0 bases at J, with 13 bases in the middle.

CDR3 in amino acids: CATLPAGGPDTQYF. CDR3 sequence (DNA): TGTGCCACCCTACCTGCGGGGGGGCCAGATACGCAGTATTTT. This chain links TRBV11-2 with TRBJ2-3; 9 nucleotides agree with TRBD2. Trimming took 10 bases from V and 4 from J; bases not matched to a gene: 9. Looked up from germline, CDR1 is SGHAT and CDR2 is FQNNGV. The CDR3 is made up of 14 amino acids.

The V and J genes are TRBV7-9 and TRBJ2-2; no clear D gene. CDR3 length: 15 residues. V gave up 0 bases and J gave up 6 bases, with 11 bases separating them. The germline V gene encodes CDR1 SEHNR and CDR2 FQNEAQ (reference sequence). The CDR3 DNA reads as TGTGCCAGCAGCTTAGCCGACTTATCGGCCGGGGAGCTGTTTTTT. Protein: CASSLADLSAGELFF.

V gene TRBV6-5 combines with J gene TRBJ1-5; D is undetermined. V lost 2 bases, J lost 1 base, and 3 bases lay in between. From germline, CDR1 is MNHEY and CDR2 SVGAGI. The CDR3 consists of 13 residues. The CDR3 DNA follows: TGTGCCAGCAGTTACCAGAGCAATCAGCCCCAGCATTTT. Translated: CASSYQSNQPQHF.

This chain uses TRBV30 with TRBJ2-3, with 8 bases that match TRBD1. V was pared by 3 bases and J by 1 base, with 3 bases of the junction left unmatched. From germline, CDR1 is GTSNPN and CDR2 SVGIG (reference sequence). CDR3 size: 14 residues. In nucleotides, the CDR3 is TGTGCCTGGAGACTGACAGGGGGCACAGATACGCAGTATTTT. Amino acid sequence: CAWRLTGGTDTQYF.

V and J are TRBV27 and TRBJ2-7; 11 bases agree with TRBD2. V was pared by 8 bases and J by 4 bases, with 7 bases of the junction left unmatched. This CDR3 is built from 14 residues. Germline V lookup: CDR1 MNHEY, CDR2 SMNVEV (reference sequence). In nucleotides, the CDR3 is TGTGCCAGCGCAATAGCGGGGGGGCCTTACGAGCAGTACTTC. Protein: CASAIAGGPYEQYF.

This chain connects TRBV11-3 to TRBJ2-5; D perhaps matches TRBD2 (5 bases). Germline lookup yields CDR1 SGHNT and CDR2 YENEEA. The CDR3 has 15 amino acids. The germline V and J ends were trimmed by 1 base and 2 bases, with 11 bases remaining between them. The CDR3 bases are TGTGCCAGCAGCTTAGGCCCCACGGGGCAAGAGACCCAGTACTTC. Translating it yields CASSLGPTGQETQYF.

V usage is TRBV27 and J usage is TRBJ2-1; D is possibly TRBD2 (7 bases). This CDR3 comprises 14 residues. Trimming stripped 4 bases from V and 9 bases from J, with 16 bases between. The germline V gene has CDR1 MNHEY and CDR2 SMNVEV (reference sequence). CDR3 in amino acids: CASSWEGGASEQFF. CDR3 DNA: TGTGCCAGCAGTTGGGAGGGGGGGGCCTCTGAGCAGTTCTTC.

This clone was picked up one time. This chain joins TRBV28 and TRBJ2-7, with 10 bases lining up with TRBD2. J lost 7 bases, V lost 6 bases, and 12 bases had no gene match. CDR3 length: 15 amino acids. Germline lookup yields CDR1 MDHEN and CDR2 SYDVKM. The CDR3 nucleotides are TGTGCCAGCAGCCCAGCCGCGGGACTAGCGCGGGAGCAGTACTTC. It specifies CASSPAAGLAREQYF.